This T cell receptor (beta chain) was identified in a study of siplizumab effects on memory and regulatory T cells (dated by TCRdb to the late 2010s). Study-level background: The effect of the anti-CD2 antibody siplizumab on alloreactive T-cell subsets was examined in allogeneic mixed lymphocyte reactions constructed from human PBMCs. Paper-wide results and their limitations: The suppressive function of proliferating Tregs from siplizumab cultures was not functionally confirmed. Siplizumab significantly lowered the cumulative frequency of alloreactive sequences that could be traced to unstimulated CD4+ memory T cells. For roughly 75-97% of proliferating CD4+ or CD8+ clones, no naive or memory phenotype could be assigned. Because sequences at frequencies below about 10^-5 were poorly captured, only a minor fraction of alloreactive clones could be mapped back to unstimulated subsets. Unstimulated naive T cells appeared to be more diverse than memory T cells, and naive cells seemed to make a substantial contribution to the alloresponse. Among mappable alloreactive CD4+ clones, an average Treg-derived fraction of almost 70% was observed with siplizumab, compared with less than 35% in control reactions.

Unstimulated CD4+ memory cells were also sequenced in three donor pairs, together with CD4+ naive, CD8+ TEMRA, CD8+ naive and CD8+ effector memory subsets. TCRbeta CDR3 sequencing was performed on sorted unstimulated T cells and on proliferating T cells recovered from mixed lymphocyte reactions. Fresh whole blood from some eleven HLA-typed healthy donors was used to isolate PBMCs. Comment on this clone: The antigen this receptor binds is unknown. There are no base qualities to consult, and no much larger clone falls within one base.

Cut back by 2 bases and 5 bases, the V and J ends lie 18 bases apart. The CDR3, from cysteine to phenylalanine, totals 16 residues. CDR3 DNA is the only sequence kept; it has 48 bases, read in frame from the first base. From a lookup of the germline V gene (reference sequence), CDR1 and CDR2 are SGHNT and YYREEE. The library was built by means of the immunoSEQ multiplex PCR assay. Approximately 93,000 TCR templates per sample were assayed by the deep sequencing platform. Genomic DNA extracted from sorted T cells was the material used for TCRbeta CDR3 sequencing. The published analysis was carried out like this. Clonal analysis of TCRbeta CDR3 data was done in the R programming language. Comparing unstimulated samples against CFSE-low samples taken after the reaction was how alloreactive CD4+ and CD8+ clones were defined. Alloreactive CD4+ clones were assigned to regulatory or non-regulatory origin by matching sequences to sorted unstimulated Treg and non-Treg repertoires. TCRdb retrieved this table from immuneACCESS and kept in-frame rearrangements only. Not all clones are present; in checked studies, unresolved V genes account for under half, and no reason is known for the remainder. That table furnishes V, J and clone size, whereas the DNA furnished D and trimming. This sample gives about 64,000 clones in total; just over 95% of them show up just once. The top ten constitute roughly 0.1% of the sample.

This clonotype originated in a human donor in good health. Sequenced input: naive CD8+ T cells sorted from blood. Sample cell subset or site, as interpreted from the label and publication: unstimulated naive T cells. The chain joins TRBV5-4 to TRBJ2-3, with the D gene too uncertain to name. The CDR3 amino acid sequence is: CASSLPPSSRIDTQYF. The nucleotide sequence reads TGTGCCAGCAGCTTACCCCCTAGTTCCAGGATAGATACGCAGTATTTT. The full variable domain, completed from the reference TRBV5-4 and TRBJ2-3 proteins outside the CDR3, reads ETGVTQSPTHLIKTRGQQVTLRCSSQSGHNTVSWYQQALGQGPQFIFQYYREEENGRGNFPPRFSGLQFPNYSSELNVNALELDDSALYLCASSLPPSSRIDTQYFGPGTRLTVL.